The present entry profiles one T cell receptor beta chain with its context. What it binds is unknown. The source of the sample is a study of vaccination effects on CD4 cells after COVID-19. Pools of viral peptides were used by the ViraFEST assay to expand antigen-specific CD4+ T cells ahead of sequencing. CD4+ T cells were isolated after around ten days of culture. Each participant was administered two doses of either the BNT162b2 or the mRNA-1273 vaccine. On days 3 and 7, fresh IL-2 medium replaced half the medium. Profiled with immunoSEQ multiplex PCR; TCRdb holds only in-frame clones, not every one. The sample shows 67,000 or so clones, over 70% of them seen only once. Trimming removed 5 bases from V and 8 bases from J; junction bases left unmatched: 7. Germline V CDR1 and CDR2: KGHSH, LQKENI. This CDR3 has 13 residues.

The origin of this receptor is a human donor who received a COVID-19 vaccine. The sequencing used CD4+ T cells from PBMCs cultured with HCoV-229E spike peptides, collected after COVID-19 vaccination. V is TRBV18 and J is TRBJ2-3; 7 bases align to TRBD2. The CDR3 is CASSSGESGTQYF. CDR3 bases: TGTGCCAGCTCAAGCGGGGAGTCGGGTACGCAGTATTTT. The whole variable domain, filled in from reference TRBV18 and TRBJ2-3, reads NAGVMQNPRHLVRRRGQEARLRCSPMKGHSHVYWYRQLPEEGLKFMVYLQKENIIDESGMPKERFSAEFPKEGPSILRIQQVVRGDSAAYFCASSSGESGTQYFGPGTRLTVL.